Listed below are T cell receptor beta chains from one sample, sequenced in a study of blood T cell repertoires in COVID-19. Libraries were prepared by immunoSEQ multiplex PCR; TCRdb keeps only in-frame clonotypes and omits some of them. The data contain roughly 38,000 clones, 90% of them singletons. Material: peripheral blood. Source of these receptors: a man aged 60-69 years with active or convalescent COVID-19. The CDR3 runs from the conserved cysteine through the conserved F or W. A D gene is named only where the DNA matches it firmly. Size values are once, few and many counts, or a class for expanded clones, and some rows have none.

clone_size cdr3_length d_call j_call v_call cdr3_aa cdr3_nt
NA 16 TRBD1 TRBJ1-2 TRBV2 CASTGSDRGKNYGYTF TGTGCCAGCACGGGTTCGGACAGGGGAAAGAACTATGGCTACACCTTC
NA 13 NA TRBJ2-3 TRBV9 CASSVDNTDTQYF TGTGCCAGCAGCGTAGACAACACAGATACGCAGTATTTT
once 15 TRBD1 TRBJ2-7 TRBV28 CASSQNPGTGYEQYF TGTGCCAGCAGTCAAAATCCCGGGACAGGCTACGAGCAGTACTTC
NA 15 TRBD2 TRBJ2-7 TRBV28 CASSLGLYEMYEQYF TGTGCCAGCAGTCTGGGACTATACGAGATGTACGAGCAGTACTTC
NA 14 TRBD1 TRBJ2-5 TRBV7-9 CASSRGTGQETQYF TGTGCCAGCAGCCGAGGGACAGGCCAAGAGACCCAGTACTTC
NA 11 NA TRBJ1-1 TRBV10-3 CAISTGSGATF TGTGCCATCAGTACCGGGTCAGGGGCCACGTTT
NA 15 NA TRBJ2-1 TRBV4-1 CASRDPLAAYNEQFF TGCGCCAGCAGGGATCCCCTTGCGGCCTACAATGAGCAGTTCTTC
NA 14 NA TRBJ2-5 TRBV27 CASSSLAVQETQYF TGTGCCAGCAGTTCCCTGGCGGTACAAGAGACCCAGTACTTC
once 15 NA TRBJ1-2 TRBV30 CAWTPDTLLMGGYTF TGTGCCTGGACCCCAGACACATTACTTATGGGTGGCTACACCTTC
few 12 NA TRBJ1-2 TRBV7-2 CASSLVGYGYTF TGTGCCAGCAGCTTAGTCGGCTATGGCTACACCTTC
NA 14 NA TRBJ1-5 TRBV19 CASSLRAGYQPQHF TGTGCCAGTAGTCTCCGGGCGGGATATCAGCCCCAGCATTTT
once 15 TRBD1 TRBJ1-3 TRBV3-1/TRBV3-2 CASSTPRGTGNTIYF TGTGCCAGCAGCACCCCCAGGGGGACTGGAAACACCATATATTTT
once 14 NA TRBJ2-1 TRBV19 CASSGVRADNEQFF TGTGCCAGTAGTGGGGTGAGGGCTGACAATGAGCAGTTCTTC
NA 15 NA TRBJ2-7 TRBV5-1 CASSSKSSSVYEQYF TGCGCCAGCAGCTCAAAGTCTTCCTCGGTCTACGAGCAGTACTTC
NA 17 TRBD2 TRBJ2-1 TRBV24-1 CATSDLEGSGRGNEQFF TGTGCCACCAGTGATTTGGAAGGTAGCGGGAGGGGAAATGAGCAGTTCTTC
NA 15 TRBD2 TRBJ2-2 TRBV10-3 CAILAGGPDTGELFF TGTGCCATCCTAGCGGGAGGGCCCGACACCGGGGAGCTGTTTTTT
NA 19 NA TRBJ2-4 TRBV28 CASSLGGSAKPLAKNIQYF TGTGCCAGCAGTTTAGGAGGGAGCGCTAAACCGCTAGCCAAAAACATTCAGTACTTC
NA 13 NA TRBJ2-5 TRBV5-4 CASSPLPAGTQYF TGTGCCAGCAGCCCCCTCCCAGCGGGGACCCAGTACTTC
NA 12 NA TRBJ2-3 TRBV20-1 CSASSLTDTQYF TGCAGTGCTAGTTCCCTTACAGATACGCAGTATTTT
NA 17 NA TRBJ2-5 TRBV28 CASSLWTGEGYQETQYF TGTGCCAGCAGTTTATGGACAGGGGAGGGGTACCAAGAGACCCAGTACTTC
NA 18 NA TRBJ2-2 TRBV4-3 CASNPGHIKASNTGELFF TGCGCCAGCAACCCGGGACACATAAAAGCCTCGAACACCGGGGAGCTGTTTTTT
NA 17 TRBD1 TRBJ2-2 TRBV6-2/TRBV6-3 CASSPTRTGPRTGELFF TGTGCCAGCAGCCCCACCCGGACAGGGCCTCGGACCGGGGAGCTGTTTTTT